These 19 T cell receptor beta chains came from one sample sequenced in a study of CD8+ T cells in alopecia areata. The treatment was: oral pan-JAK inhibitor, 5-10 mg twice daily. Sequencing templates came from extracted RNA that was reverse transcribed into cDNA. Only in-frame clones appear in the TCRdb table, and some are missing; sequencing was by immunoSEQ multiplex PCR. The sample holds around 300,000 clones, 60% seen once. The sequencing here drew on CD4+ T cells sorted from blood, taken at approximately week 52, from a patient treated with tofacitinib. All receptors derive from a human donor with alopecia areata.

The gene calls are TRBV30 and TRBJ2-3, with a possible D match to TRBD2 (5 bases). The germline CDR1 and CDR2 sequences are GTSNPN and SVGIG (reference sequence). This CDR3 spans 11 amino acids. V was cut by 7 bases and J by 9 bases, with 14 bases left in between. The DNA for the CDR3 is TGTGCCTTAAGAGGGCAGCACACGCAGTATTTT. Translated: CALRGQHTQYF. Using reference TRBV30 and TRBJ2-3 for the parts outside the CDR3, the full variable domain is SQTIHQWPATLVQPVGSPLSLECTVEGTSNPNLYWYRQAAGRGLQLLFYSVGIGQISSEVPQNLSASRPQDRQFILSSKKLLLSDSGFYLCALRGQHTQYFGPGTRLTVL.

The chain links TRBV29-1 to TRBJ2-1; D is tentatively TRBD1 or TRBD2 (5 bases each). Germline values: CDR1 SQVTM, CDR2 ANQGSEA. Trimming took off 6 bases at V and 6 bases at J, with 21 bases between the two ends. The CDR3 contains 15 residues. The CDR3 here is CSVYDSRDASNEQFF. CDR3 bases: TGCAGCGTCTATGACTCCAGGGACGCGAGCAATGAGCAGTTCTTC.

In DNA, the CDR3 is TGTGCCAGCTCACCGAATCTGCGGGTGGAGCACAATGAGCAGTTCTTC. Residues: CASSPNLRVEHNEQFF. This sequence joins TRBV18 and TRBJ2-1; D possibly corresponds to TRBD2 (5 bases). This CDR3 spans 16 amino acids. V dropped 3 bases and J dropped 5 bases, with 17 bases sitting between them. Germline CDR1 and CDR2: KGHSH and LQKENI.

This chain connects TRBV29-1 to TRBJ2-7, with TRBD1 matching 7 bases. This CDR3 has 13 amino acids. The ends lost 3 bases at V and 4 bases at J; junction bases unmatched: 6. Germline-derived CDR1 and CDR2 are SQVTM and ANQGSEA. The CDR3 DNA follows: TGCAGCGTTGATGGGGACAGCTCTTACGAGCAGTACTTC. Its translation: CSVDGDSSYEQYF.

V usage is TRBV5-1 and J usage is TRBJ1-1; the D is unclear. CDR3 size: 13 residues. The V gene lost 4 bases and the J gene lost 5 bases, with 12 bases spanning the gap. CDR1 is SGHRS, CDR2 YFSETQ, per germline. The CDR3 sequence: CASSIDGETEAFF. CDR3 DNA: TGCGCCAGCAGCATAGACGGGGAGACTGAAGCTTTCTTT.

The sample holds a few counts of this clone. The V call is TRBV7-9, the J call TRBJ2-5; D call uncertain. The length of the CDR3 is 13 residues. The V end lost 4 bases, the J end lost 5 bases, and 11 bases lay between the germline ends. From germline, CDR1 is SEHNR and CDR2 FQNEAQ (reference sequence). CDR3 sequence: CASSSYNLETQYF. The CDR3 DNA reads as TGTGCCAGCAGCTCGTACAATCTTGAGACCCAGTACTTC.

The chain combines TRBV4-1 with TRBJ2-5; D unclear. Between the trimmed V and J ends, which lost 1 base and 4 bases, there was a span of 7 bases. CDR3 size: 13 residues. In germline, CDR1 is MGHRA, CDR2 YSYEKL. The CDR3 loop is CASSQGLVETQYF. The CDR3 region has the DNA TGCGCCAGCAGCCAAGGACTCGTAGAGACCCAGTACTTC.

The chain uses TRBV5-1 and TRBJ2-7; the D gene is possibly TRBD1 (5 bases). The germline CDR1 and CDR2 sequences are SGHRS and YFSETQ. V dropped 3 bases and J dropped 0 bases, with 13 bases sitting between them. The CDR3 totals 15 residues. The CDR3 spells CASSSQVSNSYEQYF. CDR3 bases: TGCGCCAGCAGCTCACAGGTGTCGAACTCCTACGAGCAGTACTTC.

This chain joins TRBV6-1 and TRBJ2-1; D is uncertain. Germline CDR1 is MNHNS and CDR2 is SASEGT. The CDR3 extends over 12 amino acids. Trimming stripped 5 bases from V and 6 bases from J, with 8 bases between. In DNA form, the CDR3 reads TGTGCCAGCAGTCGGCTAGGCAATGAGCAGTTCTTC. This translates into CASSRLGNEQFF.

The chain is built from TRBV29-1 and TRBJ2-1; 8 bases line up with TRBD1. The CDR3 runs 14 residues. CDR1 is SQVTM and CDR2 is ANQGSEA in the germline V gene. The V gene end was trimmed by 3 bases and the J gene end by 4 bases; junction bases not matched to a gene: 5. CDR3 bases: TGCAGCGTTGATTTCAGGACAGGGTACAATGAGCAGTTCTTC. Protein sequence: CSVDFRTGYNEQFF.

The chain is built from TRBV6-6 and TRBJ1-1; no definite D call. Germline loops: CDR1 MNHNY, CDR2 SVGAGI (reference sequence). V was clipped by 8 bases and J by 0 bases, with 10 bases between them. CDR3 size: 13 residues. CDR3 sequence (DNA): TGTGCCAGCTCTACAGTGGTGAACACTGAAGCTTTCTTT. The encoded protein is CASSTVVNTEAFF.

The V call is TRBV7-2, the J call TRBJ2-1, with D tentatively TRBD1 (6 bases). The germline V and J ends were trimmed by 5 bases and 8 bases, with 19 bases remaining between them. Germline values: CDR1 SGHTA, CDR2 FQGNSA. This CDR3 contains 15 residues. This chain's CDR3 is CASSKQGHRLHEQFF. In nucleotides, the CDR3 is TGTGCCAGCAGCAAACAGGGTCACAGGCTCCATGAGCAGTTCTTC.

The rearrangement uses TRBV29-1 and TRBJ1-4; no firm D call. Germline CDR1 SQVTM, CDR2 ANQGSEA. This CDR3 contains 11 residues. Trimming cost V 7 bases and J 7 bases, with 10 bases left between them. The CDR3 is CSGVKGEKLFF. The CDR3 region has the DNA TGCAGCGGAGTAAAGGGTGAAAAACTGTTTTTT.

The V gene is TRBV5-4, the J gene TRBJ2-5; possibly TRBD1 or TRBD2 for D (5 bases each). The CDR3 runs to 14 residues. CDR1 and CDR2 from the germline V gene are SGHNT and YYREEE (reference sequence). V shed 4 bases and J shed 4 bases, with 14 bases lying between them. CDR3 nucleotides: TGTGCCAGCAGCCCGGAAGGGGCGGGAGAGACCCAGTACTTC. This sequence encodes CASSPEGAGETQYF.

DNA for the CDR3: TGTGCCAGCAGTGAGGTCGGGGGGGCCTTGTTCTTC. This encodes CASSEVGGALFF. The rearrangement joins TRBV2 to TRBJ2-1; 8 bases line up with TRBD2. V shed 3 bases and J 15 bases; nucleotides not matched to a gene: 7. The CDR3 is 12 residues long. CDR1 is SNHLY and CDR2 is FYNNEI in the germline V gene.

V usage is TRBV30 and J usage is TRBJ2-7; D ambiguous. Germline CDR1 reads GTSNPN; CDR2 reads SVGIG (reference sequence). The CDR3 spans 13 residues. The V and J ends lost 1 base and 2 bases respectively, with 9 bases between them. In DNA, the CDR3 is TGTGCCTGGAGTGAAGGGATCGCCTACGAGCAGTACTTC. It codes for CAWSEGIAYEQYF.

This clone was seen a handful of times. The chain carries TRBV14 and TRBJ2-1, with D maybe TRBD1 (5 bases). Germline loops: CDR1 SGHDN, CDR2 FVKESK. The CDR3 is 15 residues long. Trimming shortened V by 0 bases and J by 3 bases, and 9 bases separated the two germline ends. CDR3 in DNA: TGTGCCAGCAGCCAAGAGGGGCGGTACTACAATGAGCAGTTCTTC. Translating gives CASSQEGRYYNEQFF.

The chain employs TRBV18 and TRBJ1-2; the match to TRBD1 covers 8 bases. Losses at the gene ends were 5 bases for V and 2 bases for J; bases not matched to a gene: 13. CDR3 size: 17 residues. CDR1 and CDR2 (germline): KGHSH, LQKENI. This CDR3 is CASSATGTGVMNYGYTF. For the CDR3, the DNA is TGTGCCAGCTCAGCGACGGGGACAGGCGTGATGAACTATGGCTACACCTTC.

The chain couples TRBV4-2 to TRBJ2-5; 9 bases agree with TRBD1. CDR3 length: 16 amino acids. Trimming cost V 1 base and J 1 base; bases outside gene matches: 4. Germline-derived CDR1 and CDR2 are LGHNA and YNFKEQ. In nucleotides, the CDR3 is TGTGCCAGCAGCCAAGGGGGGACAGGGAGCCAAGAGACCCAGTACTTC. It specifies CASSQGGTGSQETQYF.